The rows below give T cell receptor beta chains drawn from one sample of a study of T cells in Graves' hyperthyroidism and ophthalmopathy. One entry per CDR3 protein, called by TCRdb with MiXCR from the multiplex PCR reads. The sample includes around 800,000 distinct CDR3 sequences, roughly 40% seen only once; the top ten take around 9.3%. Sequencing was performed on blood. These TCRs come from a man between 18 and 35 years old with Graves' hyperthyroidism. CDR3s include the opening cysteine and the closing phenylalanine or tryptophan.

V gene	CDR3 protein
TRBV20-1	CSARDLTGGAGEAFF
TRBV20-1	CSARDLGTGMTYEQYF
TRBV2	CASSGLAGAAYEQYF
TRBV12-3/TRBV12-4	CASSYAGVDEKLFF
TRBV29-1	CSVDTGTSGKDGELFF
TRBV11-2	CASSLLRDSQETQYF
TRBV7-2	CASSVAGSSYNSPLHF
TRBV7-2	CASSLGTSGSPSSYEQYF
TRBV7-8	CASSFTTSGANVLTF
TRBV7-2	CASSPNRGETQYF
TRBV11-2	CASSVPDYEQYF
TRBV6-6	CASSGDRGNSNQPQHF
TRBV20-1	CSARPGEYYEQYF
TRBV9	CASSFQRTGGVTEAFF
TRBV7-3	CASSLTGPQTEAFF
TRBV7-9	CASEGLFGTGDEKLFF
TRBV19	CASSSLRARGNTEAFF
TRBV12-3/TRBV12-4	CASGLGDQETQYF
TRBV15	CATSGGSYYEQYF
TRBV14	CASSLRDRGGASLETQYF
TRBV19	CASSTGQFSNQPQHF
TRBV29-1	CSVVGARSGSTIYF
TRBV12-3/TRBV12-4	CASSLPPFEQYF
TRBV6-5	CASSYGGRWAEAFF
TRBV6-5	CASSYSGPRGEQYF
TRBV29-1	CSVRPGRNYEQYF
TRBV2	CAQTTGPSSPLHF
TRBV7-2	CASSLFQGTGYTF
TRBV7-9	CASSSGGPDNYEQYF
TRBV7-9	CASSFPKVGGTEAFF
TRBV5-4	CASSSYVGERDF
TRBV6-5	CASSYWQERNQPQHF
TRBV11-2	CASSLDPTGANVLTF
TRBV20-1	CSASPRILVLAYEQYF
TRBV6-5	CASTLDSSNEKLFF
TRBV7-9	CASSREGTGKETQYF
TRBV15	CATSRSGTGYGYTF
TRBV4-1	CASSQEWRGQRETQYF